Listed below are T cell receptor beta chains from one sample, sequenced in a study of cytotoxic CD8 clonotypes in ibrutinib-treated CLL. TCRdb's copy holds only in-frame clones and misses some; the assay was immunoSEQ multiplex PCR. This sample has more than 60,000 clones; 75% to 90% occur once, and the top ten carry more than 30%. The input for sequencing was PBMCs, taken after 24 months of ibrutinib treatment. Receptor source: a human donor with chronic lymphocytic leukemia. The CDR3 runs from the conserved cysteine through the conserved F or W. Fields, in order: D gene, V gene, clone size, J gene, CDR3 protein, CDR3 DNA. The D gene is left open where the match is weak. Clone size is shown for a subset of rows, as once, few, many or a class of expanded clone.

>NA|TRBV12-5|NA|TRBJ2-6
CASGFGTGAGANVLTF
TGTGCTAGTGGTTTCGGGACGGGGGCTGGGGCCAACGTCCTGACTTTC
>TRBD2|TRBV19|NA|TRBJ2-3
CASSTLAEPSDTQYF
TGTGCCAGTAGTACCCTAGCGGAACCATCAGATACGCAGTATTTT
>NA|TRBV5-4|NA|TRBJ2-1
CASSETRTDEQFF
TGTGCCAGCAGCGAGACTAGGACCGATGAGCAGTTCTTC
>TRBD1|TRBV7-2|few|TRBJ1-5
CASSLGDRVSNQPQHF
TGTGCCAGCAGCTTAGGGGACAGGGTTAGCAATCAGCCCCAGCATTTT
>NA|TRBV28|NA|TRBJ2-2
CATYTGELFF
TGTGCCACCTACACCGGGGAGCTGTTTTTT
>NA|TRBV5-1|NA|TRBJ1-1
CASSLAKGSNTEAFF
TGCGCCAGCAGCTTGGCCAAGGGCAGTAACACTGAAGCTTTCTTT
>TRBD1|TRBV25-1|NA|TRBJ1-5
CASSGRQGWDNQPQHF
TGTGCCAGCAGTGGAAGACAGGGTTGGGACAATCAGCCCCAGCATTTT
>NA|TRBV5-6|NA|TRBJ1-4
CASSLVGTGEKLFF
TGTGCCAGCAGCTTGGTGGGGACGGGTGAAAAACTGTTTTTT
>TRBD1|TRBV6-5|NA|TRBJ2-7
CASGQGKQYF
TGTGCCAGCGGACAGGGCAAGCAGTACTTC
>TRBD2|TRBV4-2|once|TRBJ2-7
CASSQDTSGTGEQYF
TGTGCCAGCAGCCAAGATACTAGCGGGACTGGAGAGCAGTACTTC
>TRBD2|TRBV19|few|TRBJ2-1
CASSIAGGFDEQFF
TGTGCCAGTAGTATAGCGGGAGGGTTTGATGAGCAGTTCTTC
>TRBD2|TRBV6-5|NA|TRBJ2-4
CASRGLAGGENIQYF
TGTGCCAGCAGGGGACTAGCGGGAGGAGAAAACATTCAGTACTTC
>TRBD2|TRBV5-1|NA|TRBJ2-7
CASSRTGGGGNYEQYF
TGCGCCAGCAGCCGTACGGGAGGTGGAGGCAACTACGAGCAGTACTTC
>TRBD1|TRBV2|NA|TRBJ1-2
CASRGDRSYGYTF
TGTGCCAGCAGGGGGGACAGGAGCTATGGCTACACCTTC
>TRBD2|TRBV5-4|NA|TRBJ2-3
CASSPGLASGDTQYF
TGTGCCAGCAGTCCAGGACTAGCCTCCGGAGATACGCAGTATTTT
>NA|TRBV28|NA|TRBJ2-4
CASSFMLGGWDPKNIQYF
TGTGCCAGCAGTTTTATGTTAGGCGGTTGGGATCCCAAAAACATTCAGTACTTC
>NA|TRBV2|once|TRBJ2-2
CASMGEGKISPGELFF
TGTGCCAGCATGGGTGAGGGGAAAATATCCCCCGGGGAGCTGTTTTTT
>TRBD1|TRBV6-1|NA|TRBJ1-4
CASSGRGINEKLFF
TGTGCCAGCAGTGGCAGGGGGATTAATGAAAAACTGTTTTTT
>NA|TRBV19|once|TRBJ2-2
CASSMFQGPKTGELFF
TGTGCCAGTAGTATGTTTCAGGGGCCAAAGACCGGGGAGCTGTTTTTT
>NA|TRBV12-1|NA|TRBJ2-7
CASSPGTEAYEQYF
TGTGCCAGCAGCCCGGGGACAGAAGCCTACGAGCAGTACTTC
>NA|TRBV15|NA|TRBJ2-3
CATSREKLAASTDTQYF
TGTGCCACCAGCAGAGAGAAACTAGCTGCTAGCACAGATACGCAGTATTTT
>NA|TRBV10-3|NA|TRBJ2-3
CAISDERADTQYF
TGTGCCATCAGCGATGAGCGGGCGGATACGCAGTATTTT
>TRBD2|TRBV11-3|NA|TRBJ2-5
CASSQRLAGQETQYF
TGTGCCAGCAGCCAACGACTAGCGGGGCAAGAGACCCAGTACTTC
>NA|TRBV4-1|NA|TRBJ1-5
CASSQVPGARYSNQPQHF
TGCGCCAGCAGCCAAGTGCCAGGGGCACGATATAGCAATCAGCCCCAGCATTTT
>NA|TRBV5-1|NA|TRBJ2-5
CASNFGRAETQYF
TGCGCCAGCAATTTCGGCAGGGCAGAGACCCAGTACTTC
>NA|TRBV4-3|NA|TRBJ2-1
CASSQEGLKYGDEQFF
TGCGCCAGCAGCCAAGAAGGCCTCAAATATGGCGATGAGCAGTTCTTC
>NA|TRBV6-5|NA|TRBJ1-2
CASSYASGTYYGYTF
TGTGCCAGCAGTTACGCGTCAGGGACTTACTATGGCTACACCTTC
>TRBD1|TRBV5-1|NA|TRBJ2-7
CASSSNTGALNEQYF
TGCGCCAGCAGCTCAAATACAGGGGCGCTTAACGAGCAGTACTTC
>NA|TRBV7-9|once|TRBJ1-1
CASSFPNPPGAFF
TGTGCCAGCAGCTTCCCCAATCCCCCGGGAGCTTTCTTT
>TRBD1|TRBV6-1|NA|TRBJ1-3
CASSLRDRGGNTIYF
TGTGCCAGCAGTCTCCGGGACAGGGGTGGAAACACCATATATTTT
>NA|TRBV29-1|NA|TRBJ2-2
CSVENGGELFF
TGCAGCGTTGAGAACGGTGGGGAGCTGTTTTTT
>NA|TRBV28|once|TRBJ2-7
CASARLYEQYF
TGTGCCAGCGCGCGGCTCTACGAGCAGTACTTC
>NA|TRBV18|NA|TRBJ2-3
CASSRSRGTDTQYF
TGTGCCAGCTCACGATCTAGGGGGACAGATACGCAGTATTTT
>NA|TRBV20-1|NA|TRBJ2-1
CSARSWDEQFF
TGCAGTGCTCGAAGTTGGGATGAGCAGTTCTTC
>TRBD2|TRBV5-6|NA|TRBJ2-5
CASSARTSGSHTGTQYF
TGTGCCAGCAGCGCACGGACTAGCGGGAGTCACACGGGGACCCAGTACTTC
>NA|TRBV18|NA|TRBJ1-5
CASSPEGYSNQPQHF
TGTGCCAGCTCACCTGAGGGGTATAGCAATCAGCCCCAGCATTTT
>NA|TRBV29-1|NA|TRBJ2-7
CSVWTSYEQYF
TGCAGCGTTTGGACATCCTACGAGCAGTACTTC
>TRBD2|TRBV10-1|NA|TRBJ2-3
CASSHTSGTDTQYF
TGCGCCAGCAGTCATACTAGCGGAACAGATACGCAGTATTTT
>NA|TRBV20-1|NA|TRBJ2-7
CSAGAYEQYF
TGCAGTGCTGGGGCCTACGAGCAGTACTTC
>NA|TRBV30|NA|TRBJ2-7
CAVGLSYEQYF
TGTGCGGTGGGCCTATCCTACGAGCAGTACTTC
>NA|TRBV13|NA|TRBJ2-7
CASSLYGTSYEQYF
TGTGCCAGCAGCTTATATGGGACCTCCTACGAGCAGTACTTC
>NA|TRBV7-3|NA|TRBJ2-5
CASSYSGYQETQYF
TGTGCCAGCAGCTACTCAGGATACCAAGAGACCCAGTACTTC
>NA|TRBV19|NA|TRBJ2-7
CASSPRVPYEQYF
TGTGCCAGTAGTCCCCGGGTTCCCTACGAGCAGTACTTC
>NA|TRBV13|NA|TRBJ2-1
CASSLRPGISGPYNEQFF
TGTGCCAGCAGCTTACGTCCTGGGATCTCCGGACCCTACAATGAGCAGTTCTTC
>TRBD2|TRBV5-6|NA|TRBJ2-1
CASSFISGNRHNEQFF
TGTGCCAGCAGCTTTATAAGCGGGAATAGACACAATGAGCAGTTCTTC
>NA|TRBV28|once|TRBJ2-5
CASSPPKVQETQYF
TGTGCCAGCAGCCCTCCCAAGGTCCAAGAGACCCAGTACTTC
>TRBD2|TRBV5-5|NA|TRBJ2-1
CASSLTSVGRLNEQFF
TGTGCCAGCAGCTTGACTAGCGTGGGTCGGTTGAATGAGCAGTTCTTC
>NA|TRBV6-1|NA|TRBJ2-7
CASSEVSGRYEQYF
TGTGCCAGCAGTGAGGTAAGCGGCCGCTACGAGCAGTACTTC
>NA|TRBV27|NA|TRBJ2-6
CASMFRAGANVLTF
TGTGCCAGCATGTTTAGGGCTGGGGCCAACGTCCTGACTTTC
>TRBD1|TRBV19|NA|TRBJ2-7
CASSPGQLLGYEQYF
TGTGCCAGTAGTCCGGGACAGCTTCTGGGATACGAGCAGTACTTC
>NA|TRBV4-1|NA|TRBJ2-1
CASSQPYQDSNEQFF
TGCGCCAGCAGCCAACCCTACCAGGACTCGAATGAGCAGTTCTTC